The present T cell receptor (beta chain) was sequenced within a study of cytomegalovirus exposure and HLA in healthy donors. Sequencing used immunoSEQ multiplex PCR; TCRdb keeps in-frame clones, though not all of them. The sample consists of some 200,000 clones, around nine tenths of them appearing once. The donors belonged to the 120-subject validation cohort, separate from the approximately 700-subject first cohort. The CDR3 extends over 13 amino acids. The germline CDR1 and CDR2 sequences are MNHNY and SVGAGI (reference sequence). V lost 10 bases and J 7 bases, leaving 16 bases between the germline ends.

Material for sequencing was PBMCs. The clonotype comes from a woman aged 18-29 years in good health and CMV-seronegative. The V call is TRBV6-6, the J call TRBJ2-2; possible D gene TRBD2, 6 bases. For the CDR3, the DNA is TGTGCCACCGGGGGAGTGGCGAGCGGGGAGCTGTTTTTT. This codes for CATGGVASGELFF.